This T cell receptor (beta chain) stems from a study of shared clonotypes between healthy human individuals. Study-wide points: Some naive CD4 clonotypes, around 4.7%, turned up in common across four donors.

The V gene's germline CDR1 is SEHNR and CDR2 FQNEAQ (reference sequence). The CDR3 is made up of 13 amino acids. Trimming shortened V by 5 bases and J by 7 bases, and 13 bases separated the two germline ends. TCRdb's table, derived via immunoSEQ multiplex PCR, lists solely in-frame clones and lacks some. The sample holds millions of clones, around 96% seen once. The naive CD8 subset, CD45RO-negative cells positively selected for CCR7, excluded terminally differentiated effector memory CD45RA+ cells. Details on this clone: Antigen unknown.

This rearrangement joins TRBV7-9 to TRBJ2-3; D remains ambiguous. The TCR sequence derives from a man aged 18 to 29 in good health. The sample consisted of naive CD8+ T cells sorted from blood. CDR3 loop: CASSPEDGNTQYF. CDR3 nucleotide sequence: TGTGCCAGCAGCCCGGAAGACGGTAATACGCAGTATTTT.